This paragraph reports one T cell receptor (beta chain). Its antigen is still unknown. This sample was taken from a study of cytomegalovirus exposure and HLA in healthy donors. Vbeta (60) and Jbeta (13) primers were used in the PCR. The assay was immunoSEQ multiplex PCR, and TCRdb's table has in-frame clones only and misses some. The sample holds approximately 200,000 clones. Findings of the study overall: Later analysis identified several of the most significant clusters that appeared linked to common viral pathogens.

Germline CDR1 and CDR2: MNHEY and SVGAGI. The CDR3 runs to 13 residues. The sequenced sample was PBMCs. This chain joins TRBV6-5 and TRBJ2-5; weak D call: TRBD1 (5 bases). The J call may be mistaken, given a closer DNA end match to TRBJ2-7. The TCR originated in a boy younger than 18 in good health and CMV-seronegative. The CDR3: CASSSWTRAEQYF. The CDR3 DNA sequence: TGTGCCAGCAGTTCTTGGACCAGGGCCGAGCAGTACTTC.